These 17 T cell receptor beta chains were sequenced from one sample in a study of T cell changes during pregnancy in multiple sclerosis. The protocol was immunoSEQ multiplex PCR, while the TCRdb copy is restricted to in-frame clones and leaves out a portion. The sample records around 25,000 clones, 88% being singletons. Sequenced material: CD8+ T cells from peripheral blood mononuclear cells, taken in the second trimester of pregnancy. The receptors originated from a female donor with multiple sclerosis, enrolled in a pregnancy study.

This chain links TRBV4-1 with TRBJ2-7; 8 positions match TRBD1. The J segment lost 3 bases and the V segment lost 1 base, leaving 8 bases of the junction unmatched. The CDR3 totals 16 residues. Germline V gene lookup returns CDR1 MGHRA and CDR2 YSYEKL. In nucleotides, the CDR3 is TGCGCCAGCAGCCAAGCCGCGGGACAGGAATACTACGAGCAGTACTTC. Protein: CASSQAAGQEYYEQYF.

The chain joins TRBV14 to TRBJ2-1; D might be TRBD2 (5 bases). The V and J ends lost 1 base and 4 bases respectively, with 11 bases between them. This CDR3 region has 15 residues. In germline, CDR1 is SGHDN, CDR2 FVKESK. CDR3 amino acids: CASSQGRSSYNEQFF. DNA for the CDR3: TGTGCCAGCAGCCAAGGGAGGTCCTCGTACAATGAGCAGTTCTTC.

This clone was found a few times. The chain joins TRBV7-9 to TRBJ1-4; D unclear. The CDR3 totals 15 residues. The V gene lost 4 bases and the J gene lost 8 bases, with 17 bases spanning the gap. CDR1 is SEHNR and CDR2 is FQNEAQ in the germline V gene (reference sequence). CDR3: CASSSEGVLSEKLFF. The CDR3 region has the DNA TGTGCCAGCAGCTCCGAGGGTGTATTGAGCGAAAAACTGTTTTTT. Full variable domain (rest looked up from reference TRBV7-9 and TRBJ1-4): DTGVSQNPRHKITKRGQNVTFRCDPISEHNRLYWYRQTLGQGPEFLTYFQNEAQLEKSRLLSDRFSAERPKGSFSTLEIQRTEQGDSAMYLCASSSEGVLSEKLFFGSGTQLSVL.

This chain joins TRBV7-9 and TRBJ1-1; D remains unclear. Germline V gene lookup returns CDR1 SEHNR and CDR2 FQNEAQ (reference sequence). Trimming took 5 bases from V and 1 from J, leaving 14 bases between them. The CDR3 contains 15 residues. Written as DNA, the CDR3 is TGTGCCAGCAGCCCCAAGGTGGGCAGGAACACTGAAGCTTTCTTT. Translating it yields CASSPKVGRNTEAFF.

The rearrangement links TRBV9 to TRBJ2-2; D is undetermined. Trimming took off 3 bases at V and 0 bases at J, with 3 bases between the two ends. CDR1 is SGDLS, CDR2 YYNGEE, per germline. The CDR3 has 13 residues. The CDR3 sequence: CASSAANTGELFF. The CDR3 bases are TGTGCCAGCAGCGCAGCGAACACCGGGGAGCTGTTTTTT.

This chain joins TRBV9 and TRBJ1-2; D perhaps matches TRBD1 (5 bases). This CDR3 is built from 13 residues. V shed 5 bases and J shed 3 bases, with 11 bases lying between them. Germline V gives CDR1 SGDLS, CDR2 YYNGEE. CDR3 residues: CASRGQGYYGYTF. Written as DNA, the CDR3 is TGTGCCAGCAGAGGGCAGGGATACTATGGCTACACCTTC.

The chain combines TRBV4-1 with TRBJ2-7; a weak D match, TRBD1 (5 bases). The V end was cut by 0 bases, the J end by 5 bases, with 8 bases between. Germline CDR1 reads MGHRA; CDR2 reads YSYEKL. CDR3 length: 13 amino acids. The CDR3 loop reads CASSQDREDEQYF. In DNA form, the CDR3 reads TGCGCCAGCAGCCAAGACAGGGAAGACGAGCAGTACTTC.

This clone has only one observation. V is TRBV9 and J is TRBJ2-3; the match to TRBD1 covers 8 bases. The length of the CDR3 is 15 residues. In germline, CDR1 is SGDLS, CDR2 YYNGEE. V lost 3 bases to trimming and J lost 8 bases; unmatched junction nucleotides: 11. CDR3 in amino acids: CASSGGTGAFGTQYF. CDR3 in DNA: TGTGCCAGCAGCGGCGGGACAGGTGCTTTTGGTACGCAGTATTTT.

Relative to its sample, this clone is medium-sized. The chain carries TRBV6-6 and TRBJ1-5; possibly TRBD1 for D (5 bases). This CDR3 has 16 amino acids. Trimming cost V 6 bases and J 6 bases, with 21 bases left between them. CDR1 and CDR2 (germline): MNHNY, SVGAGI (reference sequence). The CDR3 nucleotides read TGTGCCAGCAGCCCCCTTAGTTGGGGGGATGGTCAGCCCCAGCATTTT. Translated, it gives CASSPLSWGDGQPQHF.

CDR3 DNA: TGCGCCAGCAGTGCCGGCAGGGTGGGCGAGCAGTACTTC. Encoded protein: CASSAGRVGEQYF. The chain combines TRBV10-1 with TRBJ2-7; possible D gene TRBD1, 5 bases. In germline, CDR1 is WNHNN, CDR2 SYGVQD (reference sequence). This CDR3 spans 13 amino acids. Trimming took off 4 bases at V and 6 bases at J, with 13 bases between the two ends.

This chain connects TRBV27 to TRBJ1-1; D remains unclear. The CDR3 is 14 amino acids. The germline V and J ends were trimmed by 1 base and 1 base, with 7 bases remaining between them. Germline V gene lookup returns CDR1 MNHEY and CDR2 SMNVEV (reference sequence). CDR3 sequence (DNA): TGTGCCAGCAGTTTATTTACGGGGAACACTGAAGCTTTCTTT. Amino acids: CASSLFTGNTEAFF.

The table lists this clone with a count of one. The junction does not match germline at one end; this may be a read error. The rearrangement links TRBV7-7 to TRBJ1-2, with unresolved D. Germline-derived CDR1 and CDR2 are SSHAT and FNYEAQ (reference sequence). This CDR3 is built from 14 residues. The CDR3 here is CASSTWSGRYGYTF. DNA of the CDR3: TGTGCTAGCAGCACCTGGTCAGGTCGGTATGGCTACACCTTC.

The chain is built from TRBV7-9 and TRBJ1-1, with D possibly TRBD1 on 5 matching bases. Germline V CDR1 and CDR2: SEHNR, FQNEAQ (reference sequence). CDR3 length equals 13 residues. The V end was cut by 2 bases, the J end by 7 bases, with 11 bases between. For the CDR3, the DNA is TGTGCCAGCAGCTTAAATTCGGACAATGAAGCTTTCTTT. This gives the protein CASSLNSDNEAFF.

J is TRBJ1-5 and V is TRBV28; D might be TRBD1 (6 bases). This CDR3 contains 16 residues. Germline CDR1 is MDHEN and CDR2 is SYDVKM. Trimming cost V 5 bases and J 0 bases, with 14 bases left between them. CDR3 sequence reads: CASSVPDSYSNQPQHF. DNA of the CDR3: TGTGCCAGCAGTGTCCCGGACAGTTATAGCAATCAGCCCCAGCATTTT.

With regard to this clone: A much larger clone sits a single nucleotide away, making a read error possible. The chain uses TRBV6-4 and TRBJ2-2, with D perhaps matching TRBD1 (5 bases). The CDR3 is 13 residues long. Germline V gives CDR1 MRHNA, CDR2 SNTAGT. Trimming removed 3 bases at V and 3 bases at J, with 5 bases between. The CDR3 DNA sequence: TGTGCCAGCAGTGAACAGGACACCGGGGAGCTGTTTTTT. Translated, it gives CASSEQDTGELFF.

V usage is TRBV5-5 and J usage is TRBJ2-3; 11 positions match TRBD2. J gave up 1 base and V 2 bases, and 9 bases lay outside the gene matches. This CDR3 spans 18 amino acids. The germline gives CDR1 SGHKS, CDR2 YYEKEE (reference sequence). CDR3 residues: CASSFSTSGGPRTDTQYF. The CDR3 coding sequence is TGTGCCAGCAGCTTTTCAACTAGCGGGGGCCCGCGCACAGATACGCAGTATTTT.

CDR3 coding DNA: TGTGCCAGCAGTGATTCGCCGGGACAGGGCACAGATACGCAGTATTTT. Amino acid sequence: CASSDSPGQGTDTQYF. The chain employs TRBV6-4 and TRBJ2-3, with 8 bases matching TRBD1. The CDR3 length is 16 residues. The V gene end was trimmed by 3 bases and the J gene end by 1 base; junction bases not matched to a gene: 6. CDR1 and CDR2 (germline): MRHNA, SNTAGT.